This T cell receptor (beta chain) was found in a study of blood T cell repertoires in COVID-19. Overall study: T cells, B-cell-depleted T cells, or PBMCs supplied cDNA or gDNA.

The CDR3 loop spans 14 amino acids. Trimming stripped 1 base from V and 0 bases from J, with 6 bases between. In germline, CDR1 is SGHDN, CDR2 FVKESK. In the original analysis: Estimates of nucleated cell counts were drawn from the amplification of reference gene primers. Measured with immunoSEQ multiplex PCR; TCRdb has only the in-frame clones, and not every one. The V and J calls and the clone size are those of that table, but D and trimming were determined from the DNA. The repertoire includes 250,000 to 300,000 clones, 75% to 90% of them detected once, and approximately 5% sits in the top ten. The TCR comes from a woman aged 40 to 50 who had recovered from COVID-19. The sequenced material came from peripheral blood. The genes are TRBV14 and TRBJ2-5; tentative D call: TRBD1 (5 bases). The CDR3 DNA reads as TGTGCCAGCAGCCAAGGACAGAACCAAGAGACCCAGTACTTC. Translating gives CASSQGQNQETQYF.